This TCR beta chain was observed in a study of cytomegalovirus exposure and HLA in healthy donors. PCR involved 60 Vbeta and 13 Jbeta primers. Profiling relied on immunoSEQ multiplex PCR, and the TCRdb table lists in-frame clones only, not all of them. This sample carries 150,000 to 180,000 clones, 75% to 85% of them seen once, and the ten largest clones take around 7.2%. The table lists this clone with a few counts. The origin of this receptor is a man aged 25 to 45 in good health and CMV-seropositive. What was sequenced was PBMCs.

The CDR3 is CASSLLDSTTQETQYF. Here the CDR3 DNA reads TGTGCCAGCAGTTTATTAGACAGCACTACTCAAGAGACCCAGTACTTC. The rearrangement joins TRBV28 to TRBJ2-5; D may be TRBD1 (5 bases). The CDR3 is 16 residues long. Trimming took off 1 base at V and 2 bases at J, with 14 bases between the two ends. Per the germline V gene, CDR1 is MDHEN and CDR2 is SYDVKM.